Below, 22 T cell receptor beta chains from the same sample are listed, as sequenced in a study of cytomegalovirus exposure and HLA in healthy donors. The PCR had 60 Vbeta and 13 Jbeta primers. TCRdb's copy holds only in-frame clones and misses some; the assay was immunoSEQ multiplex PCR. The sample includes under 200,000 clones, roughly 70% of them seen just once. What was sequenced was PBMCs. The receptors originated from a woman between 45 and 60 years old in good health and CMV-seropositive.

This clone has more than one count but fewer than ten. This chain connects TRBV9 to TRBJ1-2; weak D call: TRBD1 (5 bases). CDR3 length equals 15 residues. From germline, CDR1 is SGDLS and CDR2 YYNGEE. V was clipped by 4 bases and J by 3 bases, with 16 bases between them. The CDR3 loop reads CASSPSPGKDYGYTF. In nucleotides, the CDR3 is TGTGCCAGCAGCCCCTCCCCAGGGAAGGACTATGGCTACACCTTC.

The CDR3 sequence is CASAGQGWAEAFF. In DNA, the CDR3 is TGTGCCAGCGCGGGACAGGGGTGGGCTGAAGCTTTCTTT. This chain links TRBV28 with TRBJ1-1; TRBD1 agrees at 10 bases. CDR1 MDHEN and CDR2 SYDVKM come from the germline V gene. The CDR3 totals 13 residues. Trimming cost V 8 bases and J 6 bases; bases outside gene matches: 6.

This clone was seen just once. In DNA form, the CDR3 reads TGCGCCAGCAGCCCAGGGACAGGGTCGCAGCCCCAGCATTTT. Protein sequence: CASSPGTGSQPQHF. The rearrangement links TRBV5-1 to TRBJ1-5, with 9 bases identical to TRBD1. Germline CDR1 reads SGHRS; CDR2 reads YFSETQ. V shed 4 bases, J shed 7 bases, and the junction held 6 bases outside the gene matches. The CDR3 length is 14 residues. Looking up the rest from reference TRBV5-1 and TRBJ1-5 gives the full variable domain: KAGVTQTPRYLIKTRGQQVTLSCSPISGHRSVSWYQQTPGQGLQFLFEYFSETQRNKGNFPGRFSGRQFSNSRSEMNVSTLELGDSALYLCASSPGTGSQPQHFGDGTRLSIL.

V is TRBV28 and J is TRBJ1-1; perhaps TRBD1 as D (6 bases). V shed 4 bases and J shed 0 bases, with 21 bases lying between them. In germline, CDR1 is MDHEN, CDR2 SYDVKM. CDR3 size: 18 residues. This chain's CDR3 is CASSSIRDKGLLNTEAFF. The CDR3 coding sequence is TGTGCCAGCAGTTCTATTCGGGACAAGGGTCTCTTGAACACTGAAGCTTTCTTT.

V is TRBV19 and J is TRBJ1-1, with 7 bases lining up with TRBD1. This CDR3 spans 17 amino acids. Germline lookup yields CDR1 LNHDA and CDR2 SQIVND (reference sequence). The junction had 18 bases not matched to a gene; V was cut back by 11 bases and J by 0 bases. The CDR3 region is CAEPQGSGCEMNTEAFF. The CDR3 DNA reads TGTGCCGAACCACAGGGGAGTGGTTGTGAAATGAACACTGAAGCTTTCTTT.

V and J are TRBV5-1 and TRBJ1-6; 11 bases align to TRBD1. With V trimmed by 4 bases and J by 9 bases, 6 bases remained unmatched. Per the germline V gene, CDR1 is SGHRS and CDR2 is YFSETQ. The CDR3 sequence is 15 residues long. CDR3: CASSSGTGGSSPLHF. The CDR3 DNA sequence: TGCGCCAGCAGCAGCGGGACAGGGGGTTCTTCACCCCTCCACTTT.

There are a few counts of this clone. The chain is built from TRBV29-1 and TRBJ2-1, with 8 bases that match TRBD2. This CDR3 spans 17 amino acids. The V segment lost 1 base and the J segment 12 bases; nucleotides outside the gene matches: 20. Per the germline V gene, CDR1 is SQVTM and CDR2 is ANQGSEA. For the CDR3, the DNA is TGCAGCGTTGAAGGCTCCCTCGGGAGCGGGGGACTTCGTGGGCAGTTCTTC. Translated, it gives CSVEGSLGSGGLRGQFF.

The count of this clone is one. The J gene is TRBJ1-2, the V gene TRBV23-1, with 9 positions matching TRBD1. Being an ORF, TRBV23-1 has a function that is uncertain. V was clipped by 6 bases and J by 6 bases; unmatched bases: 11. CDR3 length: 15 residues. The CDR3 DNA reads as TGCGCCAGCAGCGTTTTCGGGACAGGGTTTGATGGCTACACCTTC. This translates into CASSVFGTGFDGYTF.

The V and J genes are TRBV5-1 and TRBJ2-3, with no clear D. The germline V gene encodes CDR1 SGHRS and CDR2 YFSETQ. V was trimmed by 5 bases and J by 2 bases, leaving 9 bases between them. CDR3 size: 13 residues. The CDR3 bases are TGCGCCAGCAGTCACTTGTACACAGATACGCAGTATTTT. This sequence encodes CASSHLYTDTQYF.

V usage is TRBV21-1 and J usage is TRBJ2-7; the listed D gene, TRBD1, was not tested against the DNA. TRBV21-1 is tagged as a pseudogene. The length of the CDR3 is 16 residues. CDR3 in DNA: TGTGCCAGCAGCAGCTACAGGGGAAAGGGTTCCTACGAGCAGTACTTC. Its protein is CASSSYRGKGSYEQYF.

The chain carries TRBV10-2 and TRBJ1-2; D uncertain. V dropped 6 bases and J dropped 0 bases, with 8 bases sitting between them. CDR1 is WSHSY and CDR2 is SAAADI in the germline V gene. This CDR3 has 13 amino acids. This CDR3 reads CASSEEPNYGYTF. The CDR3 DNA reads as TGCGCCAGCAGCGAAGAGCCTAACTATGGCTACACCTTC.

J is TRBJ2-7 and V is TRBV5-6, with 10 positions matching TRBD1. CDR3 size: 15 residues. Germline V gene sequence: CDR1 SGHDT, CDR2 YYEEEE. V shed 2 bases, J shed 2 bases, and the junction held 4 bases outside the gene matches. The CDR3 is CASSFRTGGAYEQYF. The CDR3, as DNA: TGTGCCAGCAGCTTTCGGACAGGGGGGGCCTACGAGCAGTACTTC.

J is TRBJ2-1 and V is TRBV5-1, with D unclear. This CDR3 is 13 amino acids long. The V end lost 1 base, the J end lost 6 bases, and 8 bases lay between the germline ends. Germline V gives CDR1 SGHRS, CDR2 YFSETQ. CDR3 DNA sequence: TGCGCCAGCAGCTTGACGGGTACCAATGAGCAGTTCTTC. Its protein is CASSLTGTNEQFF. Together with reference TRBV5-1 and TRBJ2-1, the CDR3 gives the full variable domain: KAGVTQTPRYLIKTRGQQVTLSCSPISGHRSVSWYQQTPGQGLQFLFEYFSETQRNKGNFPGRFSGRQFSNSRSEMNVSTLELGDSALYLCASSLTGTNEQFFGPGTRLTVL.

The chain combines TRBV9 with TRBJ2-2; D gene uncertain. Germline loops: CDR1 SGDLS, CDR2 YYNGEE. This CDR3 comprises 13 residues. V lost 0 bases, J lost 4 bases, and 4 bases lay in between. For the CDR3, the DNA is TGTGCCAGCAGCGTAGTGGCCACCGGGGAGCTGTTTTTT. This sequence encodes CASSVVATGELFF.

The chain uses TRBV19 and TRBJ1-5; D might be TRBD1 (6 bases). V lost 5 bases to trimming and J lost 5 bases, with 10 bases between them. This CDR3 has 13 amino acids. CDR1 is LNHDA and CDR2 is SQIVND in the germline V gene (reference sequence). CDR3 nucleotides: TGTGCCAGTAGTTTCTCAGGGGATCAGCCCCAGCATTTT. This encodes CASSFSGDQPQHF. Full variable domain (remainder filled in from reference TRBV19 and TRBJ1-5): DGGITQSPKYLFRKEGQNVTLSCEQNLNHDAMYWYRQDPGQGLRLIYYSQIVNDFQKGDIAEGYSVSREKKESFPLTVTSAQKNPTAFYLCASSFSGDQPQHFGDGTRLSIL.

This chain connects TRBV25-1 to TRBJ1-4, with no clear D. Germline V gene data show CDR1 as MGHDK and CDR2 as SYGVNS. This CDR3 comprises 13 residues. The V and J ends lost 9 bases and 7 bases respectively, with 15 bases between them. The CDR3 DNA reads as TGTGCCAGTACCCGGACGGCGGGTGAAAAACTGTTTTTT. This codes for CASTRTAGEKLFF.

This chain joins TRBV19 and TRBJ1-5, with 7 bases fitting TRBD1. This CDR3 has 16 amino acids. Trimming removed 4 bases from V and 2 bases from J; junction bases left unmatched: 8. From germline, CDR1 is LNHDA and CDR2 SQIVND (reference sequence). The CDR3 loop reads CASSRVTGMGNQPQHF. CDR3 sequence (DNA): TGTGCCAGTAGTAGAGTGACAGGGATGGGCAATCAGCCCCAGCATTTT.

This clone was counted a few times. The genes are TRBV6-1 and TRBJ1-5; 8 positions agree with TRBD1. V lost 7 bases, J lost 0 bases, and 2 bases stayed unmatched. Germline V gene data show CDR1 as MNHNS and CDR2 as SASEGT. This CDR3 has 14 residues. The CDR3 sequence: CASMTGVSNQPQHF. The CDR3, as DNA: TGTGCCAGCATGACAGGGGTTAGCAATCAGCCCCAGCATTTT.

J is TRBJ1-2 and V is TRBV21-1; TRBD1, the table's D call, lacks a check against the DNA. TRBV21-1 is a pseudogene segment. The CDR3 is made up of 14 amino acids. The CDR3 DNA reads as TGTGCCAGCAGCAAAGCGCCAGGGCCCTATGGCTACACCTTC. Translated, it gives CASSKAPGPYGYTF.

V gene TRBV5-1 combines with J gene TRBJ2-5, with D perhaps TRBD2 (5 bases). Germline V gene data show CDR1 as SGHRS and CDR2 as YFSETQ. Trimming stripped 3 bases from V and 4 bases from J, with 16 bases between. The CDR3 runs 15 residues. In DNA, the CDR3 is TGCGCCAGCAGCTCTTCCTCTACTCGGGGAGAGACCCAGTACTTC. Residues: CASSSSSTRGETQYF.

The chain joins TRBV19 to TRBJ1-4; TRBD1 matches 9 bases. Trimming took 9 bases from V and 8 from J; bases not matched to a gene: 13. The germline gives CDR1 LNHDA, CDR2 SQIVND (reference sequence). This CDR3 region has 15 residues. CDR3 amino acids: CASRDRAIAGEKLFF. CDR3 in DNA: TGTGCCAGCCGGGACAGGGCGATTGCAGGCGAAAAACTGTTTTTT.

The genes are TRBV2 and TRBJ2-5, with D possibly being TRBD1 (6 bases). The assigned J gene may be wrong: the sequence end matches TRBJ2-7 better. Germline V gene data show CDR1 as SNHLY and CDR2 as FYNNEI. The CDR3 runs to 14 residues. The chain's CDR3 is CASMGSRGSYEQYF. In DNA form, the CDR3 reads TGTGCCAGCATGGGTTCCAGGGGTTCGTACGAGCAGTACTTC.